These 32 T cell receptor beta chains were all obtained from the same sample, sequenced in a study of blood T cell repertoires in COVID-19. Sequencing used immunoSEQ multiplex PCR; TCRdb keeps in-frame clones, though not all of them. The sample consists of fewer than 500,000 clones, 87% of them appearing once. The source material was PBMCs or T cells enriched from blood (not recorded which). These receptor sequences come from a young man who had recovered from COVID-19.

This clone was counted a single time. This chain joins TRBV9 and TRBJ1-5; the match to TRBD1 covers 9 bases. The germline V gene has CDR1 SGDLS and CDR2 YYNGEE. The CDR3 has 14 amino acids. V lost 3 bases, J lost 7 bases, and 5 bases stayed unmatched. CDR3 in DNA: TGTGCCAGCAGCGCCGGGACAGGGCCCCAGCCCCAGCATTTT. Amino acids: CASSAGTGPQPQHF.

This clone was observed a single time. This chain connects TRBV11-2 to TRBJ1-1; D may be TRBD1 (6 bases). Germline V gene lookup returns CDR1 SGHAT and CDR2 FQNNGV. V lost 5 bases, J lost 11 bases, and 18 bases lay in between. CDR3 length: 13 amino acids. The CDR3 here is CASSPLEGVGAFF. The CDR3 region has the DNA TGTGCCAGCAGCCCTCTTGAGGGGGTCGGCGCTTTCTTT. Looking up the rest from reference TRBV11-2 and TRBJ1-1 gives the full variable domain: EAGVAQSPRYKIIEKRQSVAFWCNPISGHATLYWYQQILGQGPKLLIQFQNNGVVDDSQLPKDRFSAERLKGVDSTLKIQPAKLEDSAVYLCASSPLEGVGAFFGQGTRLTVV.

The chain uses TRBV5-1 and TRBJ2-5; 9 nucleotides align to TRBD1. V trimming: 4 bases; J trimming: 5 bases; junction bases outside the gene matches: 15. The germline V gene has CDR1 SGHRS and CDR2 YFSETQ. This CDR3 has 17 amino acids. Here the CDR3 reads CASSLGPGQGTMETQYF. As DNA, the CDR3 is TGCGCCAGCAGCCTTGGACCGGGACAGGGCACGATGGAGACCCAGTACTTC.

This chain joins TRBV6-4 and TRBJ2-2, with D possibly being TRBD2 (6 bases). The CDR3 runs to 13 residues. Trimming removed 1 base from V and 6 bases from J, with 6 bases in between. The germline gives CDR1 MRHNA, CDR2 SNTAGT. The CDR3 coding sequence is TGTGCCAGCAGTGACTGGGGGGCCGGGGAGCTGTTTTTT. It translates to CASSDWGAGELFF.

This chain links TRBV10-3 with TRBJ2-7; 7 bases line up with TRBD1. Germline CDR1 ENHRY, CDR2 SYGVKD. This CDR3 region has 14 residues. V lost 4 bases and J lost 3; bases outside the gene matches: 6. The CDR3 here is CAISGGTEIYEQYF. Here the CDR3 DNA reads TGTGCCATCAGTGGGGGGACAGAAATCTACGAGCAGTACTTC.

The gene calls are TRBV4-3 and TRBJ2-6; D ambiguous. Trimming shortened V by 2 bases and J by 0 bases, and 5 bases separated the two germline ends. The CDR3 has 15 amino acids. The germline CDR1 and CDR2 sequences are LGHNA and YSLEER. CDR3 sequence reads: CASSQSRSGANVLTF. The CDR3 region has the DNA TGCGCCAGCAGCCAATCCCGCTCTGGGGCCAACGTCCTGACTTTC.

The CDR3, as DNA: TGTGCCTGGCGCCGACAGGGGGAGAACACTGAAGCTTTCTTT. It translates to CAWRRQGENTEAFF. This chain joins TRBV30 and TRBJ1-1, with 9 bases fitting TRBD1. CDR1 GTSNPN and CDR2 SVGIG come from the germline V gene (reference sequence). The CDR3 is 14 residues long. J was trimmed by 1 base and V by 5 bases; bases with no gene match: 5.

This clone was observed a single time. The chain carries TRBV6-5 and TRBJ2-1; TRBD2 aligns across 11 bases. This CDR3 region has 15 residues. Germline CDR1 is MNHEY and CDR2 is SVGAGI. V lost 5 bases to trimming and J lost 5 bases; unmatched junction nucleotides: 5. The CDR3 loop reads CASSQLAGADNEQFF. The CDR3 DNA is TGTGCCAGCAGTCAACTAGCGGGGGCCGACAATGAGCAGTTCTTC.

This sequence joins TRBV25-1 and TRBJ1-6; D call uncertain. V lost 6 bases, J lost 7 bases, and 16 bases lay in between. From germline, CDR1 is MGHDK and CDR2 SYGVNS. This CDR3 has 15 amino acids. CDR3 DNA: TGTGCCAGCAGCGCGACACGAATTATCAATTCACCCCTCCACTTT. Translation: CASSATRIINSPLHF.

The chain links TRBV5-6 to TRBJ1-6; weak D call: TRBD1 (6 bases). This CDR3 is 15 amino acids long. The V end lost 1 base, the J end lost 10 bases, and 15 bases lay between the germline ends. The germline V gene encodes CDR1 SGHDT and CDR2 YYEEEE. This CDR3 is CASSLSQGRESPLHF. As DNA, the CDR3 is TGTGCCAGCAGCTTGTCGCAGGGGCGGGAGTCACCCCTCCACTTT. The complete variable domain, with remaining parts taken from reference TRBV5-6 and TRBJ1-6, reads DAGVTQSPTHLIKTRGQQVTLRCSPKSGHDTVSWYQQALGQGPQFIFQYYEEEERQRGNFPDRFSGHQFPNYSSELNVNALLLGDSALYLCASSLSQGRESPLHFGNGTRLTVT.

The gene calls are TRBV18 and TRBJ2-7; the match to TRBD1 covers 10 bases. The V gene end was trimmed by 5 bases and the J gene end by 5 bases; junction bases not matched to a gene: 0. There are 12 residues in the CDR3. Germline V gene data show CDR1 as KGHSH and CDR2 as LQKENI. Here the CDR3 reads CASSGTGDEQYF. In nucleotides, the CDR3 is TGTGCCAGCTCAGGGACAGGGGACGAGCAGTACTTC.

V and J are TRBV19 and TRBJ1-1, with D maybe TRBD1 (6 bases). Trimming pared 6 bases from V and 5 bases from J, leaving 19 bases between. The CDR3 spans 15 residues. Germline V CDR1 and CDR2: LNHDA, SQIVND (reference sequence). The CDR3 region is CASSPWGRGLTEAFF. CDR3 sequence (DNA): TGTGCCAGTAGCCCCTGGGGCAGGGGCTTAACTGAAGCTTTCTTT.

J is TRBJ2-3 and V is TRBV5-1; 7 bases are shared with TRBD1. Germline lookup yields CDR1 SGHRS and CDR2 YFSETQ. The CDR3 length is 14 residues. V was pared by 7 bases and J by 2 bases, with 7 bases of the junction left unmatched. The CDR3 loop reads CASRVGQNTDTQYF. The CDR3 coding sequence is TGCGCCAGCCGAGTGGGACAGAACACAGATACGCAGTATTTT. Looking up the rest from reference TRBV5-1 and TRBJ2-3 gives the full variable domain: KAGVTQTPRYLIKTRGQQVTLSCSPISGHRSVSWYQQTPGQGLQFLFEYFSETQRNKGNFPGRFSGRQFSNSRSEMNVSTLELGDSALYLCASRVGQNTDTQYFGPGTRLTVL.

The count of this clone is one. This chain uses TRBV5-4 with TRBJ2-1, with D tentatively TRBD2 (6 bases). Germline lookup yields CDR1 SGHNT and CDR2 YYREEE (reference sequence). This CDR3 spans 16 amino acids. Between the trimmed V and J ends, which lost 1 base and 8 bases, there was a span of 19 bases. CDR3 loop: CASSLPSGLPPDEQFF. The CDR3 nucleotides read TGTGCCAGCAGCTTGCCAAGTGGACTACCCCCCGATGAGCAGTTCTTC.

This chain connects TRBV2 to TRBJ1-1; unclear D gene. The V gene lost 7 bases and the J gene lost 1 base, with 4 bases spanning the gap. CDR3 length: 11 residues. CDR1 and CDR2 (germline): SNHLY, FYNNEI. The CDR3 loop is CASKQNTEAFF. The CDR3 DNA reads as TGTGCCAGCAAGCAGAACACTGAAGCTTTCTTT. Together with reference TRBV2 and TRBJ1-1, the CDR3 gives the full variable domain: EPEVTQTPSHQVTQMGQEVILRCVPISNHLYFYWYRQILGQKVEFLVSFYNNEISEKSEIFDDQFSVERPDGSNFTLKIRSTKLEDSAMYFCASKQNTEAFFGQGTRLTVV.

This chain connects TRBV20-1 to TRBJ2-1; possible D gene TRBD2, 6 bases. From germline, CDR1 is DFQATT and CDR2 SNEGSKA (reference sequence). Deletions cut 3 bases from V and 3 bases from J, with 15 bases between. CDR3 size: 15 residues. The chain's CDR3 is CSASSGPAFYNEQFF. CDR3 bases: TGCAGTGCTAGTAGCGGCCCTGCGTTCTACAATGAGCAGTTCTTC.

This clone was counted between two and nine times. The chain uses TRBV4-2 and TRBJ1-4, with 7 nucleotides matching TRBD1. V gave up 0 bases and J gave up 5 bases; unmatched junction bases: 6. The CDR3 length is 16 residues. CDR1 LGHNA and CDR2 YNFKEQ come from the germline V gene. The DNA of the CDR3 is TGTGCCAGCAGCCAAGATTCGCCAGGGGGAAATGAAAAACTGTTTTTT. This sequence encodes CASSQDSPGGNEKLFF.

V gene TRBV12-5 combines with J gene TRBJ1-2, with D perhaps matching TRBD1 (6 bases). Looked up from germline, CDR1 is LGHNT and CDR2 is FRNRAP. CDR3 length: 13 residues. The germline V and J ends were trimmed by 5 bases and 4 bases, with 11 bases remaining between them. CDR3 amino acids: CASGPGDIYGYTF. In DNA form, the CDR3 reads TGTGCTAGTGGTCCCGGGGACATCTATGGCTACACCTTC.

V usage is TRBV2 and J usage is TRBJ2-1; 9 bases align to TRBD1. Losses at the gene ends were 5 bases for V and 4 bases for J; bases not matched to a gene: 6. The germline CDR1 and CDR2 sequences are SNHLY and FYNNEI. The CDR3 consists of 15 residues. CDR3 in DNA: TGTGCCAGCAGTATGGACAGGGGATTTTACAATGAGCAGTTCTTC. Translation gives CASSMDRGFYNEQFF.

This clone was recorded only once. In DNA, the CDR3 is TGTGCCAGCAGATCGGGACAGGGGAGCGGCTACACCTTC. Its translation: CASRSGQGSGYTF. The J gene is TRBJ1-2, the V gene TRBV6-5; 10 bases fit TRBD1. CDR3 size: 13 residues. V was clipped by 6 bases and J by 8 bases; unmatched bases: 6. Germline CDR1 MNHEY, CDR2 SVGAGI.

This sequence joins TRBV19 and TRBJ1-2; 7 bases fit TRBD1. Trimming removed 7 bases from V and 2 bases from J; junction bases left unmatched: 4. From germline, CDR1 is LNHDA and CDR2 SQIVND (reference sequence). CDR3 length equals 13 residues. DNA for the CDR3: TGTGCCAGTACCCGGGACAGCAACTATGGCTACACCTTC. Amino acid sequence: CASTRDSNYGYTF.

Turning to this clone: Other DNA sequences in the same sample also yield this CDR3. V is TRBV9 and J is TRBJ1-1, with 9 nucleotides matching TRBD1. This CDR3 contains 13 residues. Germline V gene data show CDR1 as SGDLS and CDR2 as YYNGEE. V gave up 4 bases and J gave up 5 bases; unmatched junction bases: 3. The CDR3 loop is CASSTGTGTEAFF. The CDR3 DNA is TGTGCCAGCAGCACTGGGACAGGGACTGAAGCTTTCTTT. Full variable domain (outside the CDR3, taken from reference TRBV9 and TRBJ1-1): DSGVTQTPKHLITATGQRVTLRCSPRSGDLSVYWYQQSLDQGLQFLIQYYNGEERAKGNILERFSAQQFPDLHSELNLSSLELGDSALYFCASSTGTGTEAFFGQGTRLTVV.

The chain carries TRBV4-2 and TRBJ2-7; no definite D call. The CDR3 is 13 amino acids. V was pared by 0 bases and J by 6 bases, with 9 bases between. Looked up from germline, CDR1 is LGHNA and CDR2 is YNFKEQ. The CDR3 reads CASSQDGHGEQYF. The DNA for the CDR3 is TGTGCCAGCAGCCAAGATGGGCACGGCGAGCAGTACTTC.

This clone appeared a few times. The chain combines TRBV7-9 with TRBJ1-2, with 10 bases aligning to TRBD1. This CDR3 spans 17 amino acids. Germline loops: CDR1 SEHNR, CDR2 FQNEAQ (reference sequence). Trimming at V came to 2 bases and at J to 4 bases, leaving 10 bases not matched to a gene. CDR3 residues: CASSLSRDRGSRYGYTF. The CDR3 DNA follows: TGTGCCAGCAGCTTAAGCCGGGACAGGGGTTCCCGCTATGGCTACACCTTC.

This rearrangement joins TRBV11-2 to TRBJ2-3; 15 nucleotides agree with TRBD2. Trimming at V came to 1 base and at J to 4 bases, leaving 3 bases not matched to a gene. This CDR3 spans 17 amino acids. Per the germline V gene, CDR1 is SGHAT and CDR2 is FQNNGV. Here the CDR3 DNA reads TGTGCCAGCAGCTTAGGGACTAGCGGGGGGGCCGCAGATACGCAGTATTTT. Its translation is CASSLGTSGGAADTQYF.

CDR3 nucleotide sequence: TGCAGCGTTGAAGATCTCGGACAGGGTGGGGAGACCCAGTACTTC. It translates to CSVEDLGQGGETQYF. This rearrangement joins TRBV29-1 to TRBJ2-5; 8 bases line up with TRBD1. The CDR3 extends over 15 amino acids. CDR1 is SQVTM, CDR2 ANQGSEA, per germline. Losses at the gene ends were 0 bases for V and 5 bases for J; bases not matched to a gene: 8.

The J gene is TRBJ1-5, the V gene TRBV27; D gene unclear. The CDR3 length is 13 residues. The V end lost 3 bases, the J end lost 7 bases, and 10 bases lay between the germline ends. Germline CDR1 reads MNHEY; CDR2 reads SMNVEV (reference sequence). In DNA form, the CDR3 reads TGTGCCAGCAGTTTTACTTCGGAGCAGCCCCAGCATTTT. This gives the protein CASSFTSEQPQHF.

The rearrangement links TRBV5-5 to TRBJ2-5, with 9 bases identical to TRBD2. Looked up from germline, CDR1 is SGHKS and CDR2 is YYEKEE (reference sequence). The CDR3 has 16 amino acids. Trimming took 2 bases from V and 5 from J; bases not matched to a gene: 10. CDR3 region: CASSFAGGGARETQYF. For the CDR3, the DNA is TGTGCCAGCAGCTTTGCGGGCGGGGGGGCCCGGGAGACCCAGTACTTC.

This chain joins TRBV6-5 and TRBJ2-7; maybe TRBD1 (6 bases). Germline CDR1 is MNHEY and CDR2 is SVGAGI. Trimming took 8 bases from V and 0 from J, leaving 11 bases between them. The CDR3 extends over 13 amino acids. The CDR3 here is CASEGGFSYEQYF. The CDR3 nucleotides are TGTGCCAGCGAAGGGGGTTTCTCCTACGAGCAGTACTTC.

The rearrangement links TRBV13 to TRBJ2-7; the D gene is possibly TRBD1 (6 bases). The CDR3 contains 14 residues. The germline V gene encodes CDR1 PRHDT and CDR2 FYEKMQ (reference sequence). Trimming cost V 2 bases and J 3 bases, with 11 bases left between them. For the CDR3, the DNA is TGTGCCAGCAGCTTAAGGACAGCTAACTACGAGCAGTACTTC. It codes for CASSLRTANYEQYF. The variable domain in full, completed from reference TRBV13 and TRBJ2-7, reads AAGVIQSPRHLIKEKRETATLKCYPIPRHDTVYWYQQGPGQDPQFLISFYEKMQSDKGSIPDRFSAQQFSDYHSELNMSSLELGDSALYFCASSLRTANYEQYFGPGTRLTVT.

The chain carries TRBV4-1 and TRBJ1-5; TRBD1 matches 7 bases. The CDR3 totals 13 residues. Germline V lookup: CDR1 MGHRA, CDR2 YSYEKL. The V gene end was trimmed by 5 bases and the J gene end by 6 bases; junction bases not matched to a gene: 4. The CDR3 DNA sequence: TGCGCCAGCAGCAACACAGGGGTTCAGCCCCAGCATTTT. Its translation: CASSNTGVQPQHF.

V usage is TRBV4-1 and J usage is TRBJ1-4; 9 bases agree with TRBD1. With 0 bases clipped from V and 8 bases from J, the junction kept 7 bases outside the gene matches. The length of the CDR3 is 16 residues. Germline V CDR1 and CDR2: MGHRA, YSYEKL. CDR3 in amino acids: CASSQEMGQGREKLFF. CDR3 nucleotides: TGCGCCAGCAGCCAAGAAATGGGACAGGGACGGGAAAAACTGTTTTTT.